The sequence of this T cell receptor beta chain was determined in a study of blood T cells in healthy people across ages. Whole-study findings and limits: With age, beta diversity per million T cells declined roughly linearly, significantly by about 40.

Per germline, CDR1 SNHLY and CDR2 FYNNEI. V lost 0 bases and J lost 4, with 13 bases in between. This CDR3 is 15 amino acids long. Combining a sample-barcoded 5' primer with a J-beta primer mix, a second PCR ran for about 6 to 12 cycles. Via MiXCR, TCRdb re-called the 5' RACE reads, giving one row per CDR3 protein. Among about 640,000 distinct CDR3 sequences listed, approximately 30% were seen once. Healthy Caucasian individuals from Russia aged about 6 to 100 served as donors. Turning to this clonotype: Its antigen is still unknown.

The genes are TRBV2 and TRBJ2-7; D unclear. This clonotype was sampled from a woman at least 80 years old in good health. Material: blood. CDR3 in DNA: TGTGCCAGCAGTGAAGCACCAAGCCAAACGTACGAGCAGTACTTC. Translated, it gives CASSEAPSQTYEQYF. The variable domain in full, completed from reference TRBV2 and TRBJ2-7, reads EPEVTQTPSHQVTQMGQEVILRCVPISNHLYFYWYRQILGQKVEFLVSFYNNEISEKSEIFDDQFSVERPDGSNFTLKIRSTKLEDSAMYFCASSEAPSQTYEQYFGPGTRLTVT.